This TCR beta chain was profiled in a study of blood T cell repertoires in COVID-19. Looking at the study overall: The cDNA or gDNA used as material had been derived from T cells, B-cell-depleted T cells, or PBMCs.

Per the original methods: Quantification of nucleated cells was approximated via reference gene primer amplification. Clones were sequenced by immunoSEQ multiplex PCR, and TCRdb holds only the in-frame ones, with some missing. The DNA was the basis for D and trimming; V, J and clone size are from that table. Here the sample spans some 240,000 clones, roughly 85% being singletons. Trimming took 2 bases from V and 7 from J; bases not matched to a gene: 6. CDR3 length equals 14 residues. Per the germline V gene, CDR1 is MNHEY and CDR2 is SVGEGT. The chain carries TRBV6-2 or TRBV6-3 and TRBJ2-3; TRBD1 matches 7 bases. The sample was peripheral blood. The origin of this receptor is a woman aged 70-85 years with COVID-19, enrolled during active disease. The CDR3 loop reads CASSYTQQGNTQYF. The DNA of the CDR3 is TGTGCCAGCAGTTACACGCAACAGGGGAATACGCAGTATTTT.